This T cell receptor (beta chain) is drawn from a study of blood T cell repertoires in COVID-19. CDR1 is MNHNS, CDR2 SASEGT, per germline. This CDR3 has 14 amino acids. The V and J ends lost 0 bases and 7 bases respectively, with 13 bases between them. In the original workflow: For nucleated cells, counts were estimated from reference gene primer amplification. Assay: immunoSEQ multiplex PCR; the TCRdb copy retains only in-frame clones and omits some. V, J and clone size were drawn from that table, and D and trimming were deduced from the DNA. Among around 270,000 clones listed, 70% to 90% were seen once. Participants' reported clinical history set cohort assignment. Symptom resolution, clearance, or two negative PCRs marked the recovered donors of Cohort 3.

This clonotype was obtained from a woman in her twenties or thirties who had recovered from COVID-19. Sequencing used PBMCs or T cells enriched from blood (not recorded which). This rearrangement joins TRBV6-1 to TRBJ2-7, with a weak D call TRBD2 (5 bases). CDR3 in DNA: TGTGCCAGCAGTGAAGCCACCATGCGGGTTGAGCAGTACTTC. Translated: CASSEATMRVEQYF.